This record looks at one T cell receptor (beta chain) sequence and its context. Antigen specificity is unknown. The sample is drawn from a study of T cell responses to AZD1222 COVID-19 vaccine. Study-level findings and limits: It was only a handful of AZD1222 recipients who were seropositive at baseline. Mostly white British, mostly female donors; authors suggested clonal diversity may be underestimated. Rises in breadth and depth of Spike-specific TCRs came after two AZD1222 doses. All repertoire sampling was performed exclusively after the peak T cell response.

Data came from immunoSEQ multiplex PCR; TCRdb stores just in-frame clones and leaves some out. The table records about 260,000 clones, approximately 93% of them present only once. Germline V gene lookup returns CDR1 MNHNS and CDR2 SASEGT. CDR3 size: 14 residues. V lost 2 bases and J lost 7, with 14 bases in between. This sequence originates from an adult in good health. Sequenced material: peripheral blood, taken on day 0 of AZD1222 vaccination. The chain combines TRBV6-1 with TRBJ1-1; D perhaps matches TRBD1 (6 bases). The CDR3 region has the DNA TGTGCCAGCAGTGAAAGCAGGGGCTACGGTGAAGCTTTCTTT. Translation: CASSESRGYGEAFF.